This TCR beta chain was sequenced during a study of blood T cells in healthy people across ages. Germline V gene data show CDR1 as SNHLY and CDR2 as FYNNEI. Trimming cost V 10 bases and J 10 bases, with 17 bases left between them. The CDR3 runs 12 residues. This clonotype was counted once. Its antigen is undetermined. Study outcomes and limitations: Age advanced and TCR beta diversity per million T cells fell, roughly linearly.

Primers used in a second PCR of roughly 6 to 11 cycles were a sample-barcoded 5' primer and a J-beta primer mix. Each TCR beta cDNA got a 12-nucleotide random molecular identifier. TCRdb used MiXCR to reprocess the 5' RACE reads, holding one entry per CDR3 protein. The sample lists roughly 1.6 million distinct CDR3 sequences; about 31% were seen once. The source is a woman aged 25-40 years in good health. Sample: blood. V gene TRBV2 combines with J gene TRBJ2-1, with D perhaps matching TRBD2 (6 bases). The CDR3 DNA sequence: TGTGCCAACAGATCAGTTAGCGGAGAGCAGTTCTTC. It codes for CANRSVSGEQFF.